This T cell receptor beta chain was profiled in a study of T cells in narcolepsy (dated by TCRdb to between 2018 and 2020). In terms of the full investigation: Healthy control donors were enrolled in the study alongside patients who had narcolepsy type 1 or type 2 (NT1, NT2). The study sought autoreactive T cells targeting hypocretin neuron self-antigens (hypocretin, TRIB2) in narcolepsy patients, using TCR Vbeta sequencing to track clonotypes in blood and CSF.

For TCR Vbeta sequencing, memory CD4+ T cells were sorted ex vivo from the peripheral blood of narcolepsy patients and healthy controls. The library was made by the immunoSEQ multiplex PCR assay. TCRdb mirrors the immuneACCESS table, restricted to in-frame sequences. Some clones are absent from its copies; in checked studies, under half trace to an unresolved V gene, and the reason for the others is unknown. The sample table records some 29,000 clones; 87% of these occur just once. More than 0.75% of the sample rests with the top ten. In regard to this clone: Its antigen is currently not known. Per-base qualities were not stored, and no clone one base away is much larger.

The CDR3 measures 14 amino acids from cysteine to phenylalanine. Only the CDR3 DNA is retained, 42 bases long and in frame from the first base. Looking up the germline V gene yields CDR1 SGHAT and CDR2 FQNNGV. Relative to germline, V is missing 6 bases and J is missing 9 bases, with 7 bases of the junction outside any gene match. The investigation overall reported the following: Patients and controls had similar numbers of sequenced blood memory CD4+ clonotypes, with averages of 38,000 to 50,000 in patients and some 33,000 in controls. In plots comparing CSF and blood CD4+ T cell clonotypes from the same patient, HCRT-specific and TRIB2-specific autoreactive clonotypes were highlighted. According to the report, autoreactive clonotypes were detected serially in the blood of the same patients and of different patients, but not in healthy controls. Certain blood memory CD4+ repertoires from patients and controls had no sequences that matched autoreactive T cell clones.

This receptor was obtained from a human donor in good health. The chain uses TRBV11-2 and TRBJ2-1, with 11 central nucleotides matching TRBD2. The sequenced sample consisted of memory (CD45RA-) CD4+ T cells from blood. The cell subset or site label here, explained by the study, means: memory T cells sorted ex vivo from peripheral blood. The DNA sequence reads TGTGCCAGCAGGCTTAGCGGGGGGGCCGGTGAGCAGTTCTTC. It is translated as CASRLSGGAGEQFF. The variable domain in full, with residues beyond the CDR3 obtained from the reference TRBV11-2 and TRBJ2-1 genes, is EAGVAQSPRYKIIEKRQSVAFWCNPISGHATLYWYQQILGQGPKLLIQFQNNGVVDDSQLPKDRFSAERLKGVDSTLKIQPAKLEDSAVYLCASRLSGGAGEQFFGPGTRLTVL.